The clone carrying this T cell receptor beta chain was detected only once. This record belongs to a study of OX40 agonist ivuxolimab in advanced cancers. The overall study: Patients received ivuxolimab, an agonistic anti-OX40 (CD134) antibody.

Trimming removed 0 bases from V and 9 bases from J; junction bases left unmatched: 9. The length of the CDR3 is 17 residues. Germline V gene sequence: CDR1 SGHRS, CDR2 YFSETQ. Autoimmune disease history or systemic immunosuppression led to patients being barred. Sequencing was performed with immunoSEQ multiplex PCR; in TCRdb, only in-frame clones are kept and a portion is missing. The sample has roughly 70,000 clones, roughly 86% seen once. This specimen consisted of CD4+ or CD8+ T cells sorted from blood, obtained in a trial of the OX40 agonist ivuxolimab. The V gene is TRBV5-1, the J gene TRBJ2-1; 13 nucleotides line up with TRBD2. The TCR comes from an adult with an advanced solid tumor such as melanoma, head and neck, liver or kidney cancer. The CDR3 DNA is TGCGCCAGCAGCTTGGCCTCTCGACTAGCGGGAGGAGGTGAGCAGTTCTTC. Amino acid sequence: CASSLASRLAGGGEQFF.